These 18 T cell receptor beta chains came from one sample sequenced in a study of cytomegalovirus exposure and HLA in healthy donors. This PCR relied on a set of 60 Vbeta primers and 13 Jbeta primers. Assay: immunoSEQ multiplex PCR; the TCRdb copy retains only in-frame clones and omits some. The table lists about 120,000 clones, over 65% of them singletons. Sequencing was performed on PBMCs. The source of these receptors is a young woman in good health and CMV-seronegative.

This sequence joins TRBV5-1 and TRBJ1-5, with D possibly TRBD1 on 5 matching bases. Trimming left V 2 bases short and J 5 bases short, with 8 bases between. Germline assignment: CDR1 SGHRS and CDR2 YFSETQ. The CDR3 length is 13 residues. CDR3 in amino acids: CASSFWGDQPQHF. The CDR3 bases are TGCGCCAGCAGCTTTTGGGGGGATCAGCCCCAGCATTTT.

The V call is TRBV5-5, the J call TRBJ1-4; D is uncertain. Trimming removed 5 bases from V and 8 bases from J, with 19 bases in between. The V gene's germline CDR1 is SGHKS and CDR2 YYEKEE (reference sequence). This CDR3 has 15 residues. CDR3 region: CASRKMGLTGEKLFF. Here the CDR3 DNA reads TGTGCCAGCAGAAAGATGGGCCTTACTGGAGAAAAACTGTTTTTT.

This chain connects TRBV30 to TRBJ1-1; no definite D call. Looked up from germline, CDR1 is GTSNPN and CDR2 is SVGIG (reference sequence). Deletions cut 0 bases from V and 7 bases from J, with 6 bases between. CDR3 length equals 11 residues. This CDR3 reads CAWSVLYEAFF. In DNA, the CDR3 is TGTGCCTGGAGTGTACTATATGAAGCTTTCTTT.

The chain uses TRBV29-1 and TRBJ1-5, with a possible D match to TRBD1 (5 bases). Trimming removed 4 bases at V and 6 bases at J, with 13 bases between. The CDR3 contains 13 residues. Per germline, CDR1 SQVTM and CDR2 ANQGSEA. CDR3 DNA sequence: TGCAGCGTTGGTCGGGGGGAGAGTCAGCCCCAGCATTTT. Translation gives CSVGRGESQPQHF.

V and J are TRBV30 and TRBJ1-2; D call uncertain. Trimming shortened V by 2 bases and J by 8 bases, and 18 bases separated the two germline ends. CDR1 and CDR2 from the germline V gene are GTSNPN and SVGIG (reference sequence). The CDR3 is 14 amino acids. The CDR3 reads CAWSFVLAGWGYTF. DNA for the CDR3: TGTGCCTGGAGTTTCGTATTGGCGGGCTGGGGCTACACCTTC.

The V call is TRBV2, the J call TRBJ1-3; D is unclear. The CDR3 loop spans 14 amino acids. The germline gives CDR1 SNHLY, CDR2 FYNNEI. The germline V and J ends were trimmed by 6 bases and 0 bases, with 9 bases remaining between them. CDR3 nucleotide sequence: TGTGCCAGCAGAGCCACAGCCTCTGGAAACACCATATATTTT. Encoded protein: CASRATASGNTIYF. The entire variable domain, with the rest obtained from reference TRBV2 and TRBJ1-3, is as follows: EPEVTQTPSHQVTQMGQEVILRCVPISNHLYFYWYRQILGQKVEFLVSFYNNEISEKSEIFDDQFSVERPDGSNFTLKIRSTKLEDSAMYFCASRATASGNTIYFGEGSWLTVV.

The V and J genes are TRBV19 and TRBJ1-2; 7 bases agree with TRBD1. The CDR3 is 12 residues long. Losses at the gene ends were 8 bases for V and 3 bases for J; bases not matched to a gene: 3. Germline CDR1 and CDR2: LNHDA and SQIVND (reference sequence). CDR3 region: CASRTGDYGYTF. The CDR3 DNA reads TGTGCCAGTCGTACAGGGGACTATGGCTACACCTTC.

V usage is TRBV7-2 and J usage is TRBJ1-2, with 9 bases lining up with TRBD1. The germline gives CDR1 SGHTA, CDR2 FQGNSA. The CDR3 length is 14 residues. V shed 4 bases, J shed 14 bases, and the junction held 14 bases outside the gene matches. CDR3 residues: CASSSQGQGRGGTF. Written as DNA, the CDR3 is TGTGCCAGCAGCTCTCAAGGACAGGGGCGCGGTGGGACCTTC. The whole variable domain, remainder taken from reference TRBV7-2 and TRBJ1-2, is GAGVSQSPSNKVTEKGKDVELRCDPISGHTALYWYRQSLGQGLEFLIYFQGNSAPDKSGLPSDRFSAERTGGSVSTLTIQRTQQEDSAVYLCASSSQGQGRGGTFGSGTRLTVV.

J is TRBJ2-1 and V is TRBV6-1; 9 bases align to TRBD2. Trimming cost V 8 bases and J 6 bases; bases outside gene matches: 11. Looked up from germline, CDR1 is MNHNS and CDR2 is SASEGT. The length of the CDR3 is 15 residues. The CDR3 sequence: CASGREGSGGNEQFF. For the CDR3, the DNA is TGTGCCAGCGGGCGGGAGGGAAGCGGGGGCAATGAGCAGTTCTTC.

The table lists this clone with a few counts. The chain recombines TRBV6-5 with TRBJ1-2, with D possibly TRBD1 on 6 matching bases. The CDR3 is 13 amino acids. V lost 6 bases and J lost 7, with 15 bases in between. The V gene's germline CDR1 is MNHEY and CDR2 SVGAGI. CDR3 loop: CASRPHRDAGYTF. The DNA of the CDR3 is TGTGCCAGCAGACCACACAGGGATGCTGGCTACACCTTC.

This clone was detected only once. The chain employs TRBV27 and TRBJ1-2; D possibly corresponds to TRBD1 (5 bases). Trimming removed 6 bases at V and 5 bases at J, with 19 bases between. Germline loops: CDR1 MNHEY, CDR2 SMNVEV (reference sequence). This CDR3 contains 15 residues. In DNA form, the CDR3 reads TGTGCCAGCAGCACTCCTTCGGCAGGGCATTATGGCTACACCTTC. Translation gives CASSTPSAGHYGYTF.

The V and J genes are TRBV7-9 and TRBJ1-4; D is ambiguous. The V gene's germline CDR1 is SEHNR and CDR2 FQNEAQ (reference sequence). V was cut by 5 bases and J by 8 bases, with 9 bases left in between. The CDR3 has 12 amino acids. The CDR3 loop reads CASSHGEEKLFF. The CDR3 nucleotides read TGTGCCAGCAGCCATGGGGAGGAAAAACTGTTTTTT.

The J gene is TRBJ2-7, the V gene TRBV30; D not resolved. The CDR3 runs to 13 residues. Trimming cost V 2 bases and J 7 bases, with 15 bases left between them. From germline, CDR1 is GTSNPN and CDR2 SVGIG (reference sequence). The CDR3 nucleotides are TGTGCCTGGAGTCCTAGGCGAATGGTAGAGCAGTACTTC. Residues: CAWSPRRMVEQYF.

The CDR3 region is CAWTQGPSTDTQYF. As DNA, the CDR3 is TGTGCCTGGACCCAGGGCCCTAGCACAGATACGCAGTATTTT. The chain has TRBV30 and TRBJ2-3, with D perhaps matching TRBD1 (5 bases). The CDR3 extends over 14 amino acids. Deletions cut 4 bases from V and 0 bases from J, with 11 bases between. CDR1 and CDR2 (germline): GTSNPN, SVGIG (reference sequence).

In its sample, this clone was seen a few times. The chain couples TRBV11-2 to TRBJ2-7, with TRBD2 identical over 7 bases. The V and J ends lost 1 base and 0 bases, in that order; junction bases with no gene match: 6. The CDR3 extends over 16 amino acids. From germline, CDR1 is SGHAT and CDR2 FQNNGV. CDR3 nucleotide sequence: TGTGCCAGCAGCTTAGTCCGCGGGGGAAGCTCCTACGAGCAGTACTTC. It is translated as CASSLVRGGSSYEQYF.

As DNA, the CDR3 is TGTGCCATCAGTGAGTCGACAGGGGTACCCGAGGGCTACACCTTC. This gives the protein CAISESTGVPEGYTF. The chain combines TRBV10-3 with TRBJ1-2, with TRBD1 matching 8 bases. The CDR3 has 15 amino acids. V trimming: 0 bases; J trimming: 8 bases; junction bases outside the gene matches: 8. Germline V gene lookup returns CDR1 ENHRY and CDR2 SYGVKD.

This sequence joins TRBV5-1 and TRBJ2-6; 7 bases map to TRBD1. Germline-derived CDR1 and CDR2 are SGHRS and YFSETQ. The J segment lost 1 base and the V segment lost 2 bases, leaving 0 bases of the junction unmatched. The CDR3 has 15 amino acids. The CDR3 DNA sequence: TGCGCCAGCAGCTTACAGGGGTCTGGGGCCAACGTCCTGACTTTC. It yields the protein CASSLQGSGANVLTF.

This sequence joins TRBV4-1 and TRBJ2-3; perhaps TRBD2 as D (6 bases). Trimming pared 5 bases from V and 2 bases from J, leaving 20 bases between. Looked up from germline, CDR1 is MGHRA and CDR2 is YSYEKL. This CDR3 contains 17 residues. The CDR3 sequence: CASSYDPPGTVTDTQYF. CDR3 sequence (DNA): TGCGCCAGCAGCTATGACCCCCCCGGGACTGTCACAGATACGCAGTATTTT.